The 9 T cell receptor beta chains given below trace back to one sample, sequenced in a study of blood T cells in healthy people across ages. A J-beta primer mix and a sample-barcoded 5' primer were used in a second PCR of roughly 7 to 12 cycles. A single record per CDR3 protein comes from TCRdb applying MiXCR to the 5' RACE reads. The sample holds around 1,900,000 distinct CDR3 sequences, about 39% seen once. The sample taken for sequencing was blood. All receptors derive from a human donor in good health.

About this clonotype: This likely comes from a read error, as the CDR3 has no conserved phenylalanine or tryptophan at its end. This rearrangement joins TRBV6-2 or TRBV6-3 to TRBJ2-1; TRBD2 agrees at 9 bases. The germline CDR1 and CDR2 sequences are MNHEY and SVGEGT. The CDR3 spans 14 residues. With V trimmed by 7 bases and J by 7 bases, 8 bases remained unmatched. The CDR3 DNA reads TGTGCCAGCACCTCAGCGGGGGGATTAAATGAGCAGTTCGTC. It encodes CASTSAGGLNEQFV.

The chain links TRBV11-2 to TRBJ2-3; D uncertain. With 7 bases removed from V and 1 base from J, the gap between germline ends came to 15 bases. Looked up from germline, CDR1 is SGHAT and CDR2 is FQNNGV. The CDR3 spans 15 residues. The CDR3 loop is CASKRPYGGTDTQYF. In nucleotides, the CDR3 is TGTGCCAGCAAAAGACCGTATGGAGGCACAGATACGCAGTATTTT.

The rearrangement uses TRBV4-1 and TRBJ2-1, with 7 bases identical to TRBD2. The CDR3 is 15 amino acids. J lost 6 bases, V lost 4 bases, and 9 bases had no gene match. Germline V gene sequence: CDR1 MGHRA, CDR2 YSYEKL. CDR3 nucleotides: TGCGCCAGCAGCCGGGACGGGGGGTTAGGCAATGAGCAGTTCTTC. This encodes CASSRDGGLGNEQFF.

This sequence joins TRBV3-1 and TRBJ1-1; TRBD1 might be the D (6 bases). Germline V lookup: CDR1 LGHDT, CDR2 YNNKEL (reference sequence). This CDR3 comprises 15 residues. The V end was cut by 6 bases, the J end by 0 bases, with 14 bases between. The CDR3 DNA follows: TGTGCCAGCAGTCGACTTGGACAGATGAACACTGAAGCTTTCTTT. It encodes CASSRLGQMNTEAFF.

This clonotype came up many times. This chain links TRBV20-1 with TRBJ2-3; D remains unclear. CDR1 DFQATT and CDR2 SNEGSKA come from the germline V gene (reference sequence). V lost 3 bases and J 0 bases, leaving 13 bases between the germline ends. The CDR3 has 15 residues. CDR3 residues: CSASSTVMSTDTQYF. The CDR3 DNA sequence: TGCAGTGCTAGCTCTACGGTGATGAGCACAGATACGCAGTATTTT.

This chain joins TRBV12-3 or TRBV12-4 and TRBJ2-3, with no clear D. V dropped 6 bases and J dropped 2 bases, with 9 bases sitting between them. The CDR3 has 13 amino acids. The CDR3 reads CASRGYYTDTQYF. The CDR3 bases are TGTGCCAGCAGGGGATACTACACAGATACGCAGTATTTT.

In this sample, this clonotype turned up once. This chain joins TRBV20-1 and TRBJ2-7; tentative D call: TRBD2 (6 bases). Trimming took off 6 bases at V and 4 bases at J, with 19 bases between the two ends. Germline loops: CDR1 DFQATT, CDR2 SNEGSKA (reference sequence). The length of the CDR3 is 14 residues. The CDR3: CSALAPGGNYEQYF. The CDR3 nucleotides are TGCAGTGCCCTTGCTCCCGGGGGTAATTACGAGCAGTACTTC.

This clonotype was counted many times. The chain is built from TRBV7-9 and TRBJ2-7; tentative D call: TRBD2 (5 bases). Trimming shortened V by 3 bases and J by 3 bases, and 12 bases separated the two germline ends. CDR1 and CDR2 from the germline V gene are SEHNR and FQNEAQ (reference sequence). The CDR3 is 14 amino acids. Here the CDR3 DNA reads TGTGCCAGCAGCTTTCTAAACGGGGTCTACGAGCAGTACTTC. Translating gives CASSFLNGVYEQYF.

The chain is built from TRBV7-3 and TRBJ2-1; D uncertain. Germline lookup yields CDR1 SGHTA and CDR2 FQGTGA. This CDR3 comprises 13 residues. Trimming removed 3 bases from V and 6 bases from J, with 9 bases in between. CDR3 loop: CASSFTMSNEQFF. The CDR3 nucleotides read TGTGCCAGCAGCTTTACCATGAGCAATGAGCAGTTCTTC.